The 15 T cell receptor beta chains listed next were all sequenced from one sample in a study of vaccination effects on CD4 cells after COVID-19. A 10-day culture period preceded the isolation of CD4+ T cells. Repertoires were generated with immunoSEQ multiplex PCR, while TCRdb's copy carries only in-frame clones and drops some. The data contain about 37,000 clones, approximately 72% of them singletons. Antigens for these TCRs are unknown. The sequences come from CD4+ T cells from PBMCs cultured without peptide, collected before COVID-19 vaccination. The receptors were sampled from a human donor who received a COVID-19 vaccine.

The rearrangement uses TRBV7-2 and TRBJ2-3; 9 nucleotides agree with TRBD2. CDR3 length: 16 residues. With 1 base clipped from V and 2 bases from J, the junction kept 4 bases outside the gene matches. The germline CDR1 and CDR2 sequences are SGHTA and FQGNSA. The CDR3 loop is CASSLVSSGATDTQYF. CDR3 nucleotides: TGTGCCAGCAGCTTAGTTTCTAGCGGGGCCACAGATACGCAGTATTTT.

This chain links TRBV7-2 with TRBJ1-2; 7 bases agree with TRBD1. Germline V lookup: CDR1 SGHTA, CDR2 FQGNSA. The CDR3 contains 16 residues. V was pared by 3 bases and J by 4 bases, with 11 bases of the junction left unmatched. The CDR3 DNA reads as TGTGCCAGCAGCTTGGGGGGGAGCGGACAGGTCTATGGCTACACCTTC. Amino acids: CASSLGGSGQVYGYTF.

V gene TRBV25-1 combines with J gene TRBJ2-3; TRBD1 is a possible D gene (6 bases). Germline-derived CDR1 and CDR2 are MGHDK and SYGVNS. Between the trimmed V and J ends, which lost 4 bases and 1 base, there was a span of 9 bases. The CDR3 has 14 amino acids. The CDR3 DNA reads TGTGCCAGCAGTGGGCGACAGGGCACAGATACGCAGTATTTT. The encoded protein is CASSGRQGTDTQYF.

The rearrangement uses TRBV19 and TRBJ1-6; no clear D gene. The V end was cut by 7 bases, the J end by 5 bases, with 15 bases between. The CDR3 runs to 15 residues. Per the germline V gene, CDR1 is LNHDA and CDR2 is SQIVND (reference sequence). The CDR3 here is CASKLAGLDNSPLHF. The CDR3 nucleotides read TGTGCCAGTAAGTTAGCAGGACTCGATAATTCACCCCTCCACTTT.

In this sample, this clone turned up once. The CDR3 DNA reads as TGTGCCAGCAGCGCCATTGGTGGGAAACCCCACACTGAAGCTTTCTTT. Translated, it gives CASSAIGGKPHTEAFF. The genes are TRBV3-1 (or the pseudogene TRBV3-2) and TRBJ1-1; the D is unclear. Germline V gives CDR1 LGHDT, CDR2 YNNKEL (reference sequence). This CDR3 is built from 16 residues. The ends were cut back, 5 bases at V and 3 bases at J, with 19 bases in the middle.

This sequence joins TRBV27 and TRBJ2-5; D gene ambiguous. The CDR3 runs to 13 residues. Germline CDR1 is MNHEY and CDR2 is SMNVEV (reference sequence). V lost 5 bases, J lost 4 bases, and 11 bases lay in between. The CDR3 spells CASSTPPGETQYF. The CDR3 nucleotides are TGTGCCAGCAGTACTCCCCCCGGAGAGACCCAGTACTTC.

The rearrangement uses TRBV7-6 and TRBJ1-2; D might be TRBD1 (5 bases). Deletions cut 1 base from V and 8 bases from J, with 26 bases between. Germline V gene sequence: CDR1 SGHVS, CDR2 FNYEAQ. The CDR3 is made up of 18 amino acids. The chain's CDR3 is CASSLEGSRQGPIAGYTF. CDR3 sequence (DNA): TGTGCCAGCAGCTTAGAAGGTTCACGGCAGGGCCCCATCGCGGGCTACACCTTC.

Comment on this clone: Its ends do not fully match the called genes, so a read error is possible. The V and J genes are TRBV11-1 and TRBJ2-4; D is tentatively TRBD1 or TRBD2 (6 bases each). The CDR3 loop spans 16 amino acids. In germline, CDR1 is SGHAT, CDR2 FQDESV (reference sequence). The CDR3, as DNA: TGTGCCAGCAGGTTAGGGGGGTCCCTAGCCAAAAACATTCAGTACTTC. Translating gives CASRLGGSLAKNIQYF.

V and J are TRBV10-3 and TRBJ2-3, with 7 positions matching TRBD2. V lost 3 bases to trimming and J lost 6 bases; unmatched junction nucleotides: 3. The CDR3 covers 13 residues. CDR1 is ENHRY and CDR2 is SYGVKD in the germline V gene. CDR3: CAISENGGDTQYF. CDR3 DNA sequence: TGTGCCATCAGTGAAAACGGGGGGGATACGCAGTATTTT.

This clone was picked up one time. V is TRBV28 and J is TRBJ2-1; 11 bases agree with TRBD1. Germline V gives CDR1 MDHEN, CDR2 SYDVKM. J lost 7 bases, V lost 5 bases, and 7 bases had no gene match. There are 15 residues in the CDR3. The DNA of the CDR3 is TGTGCCAGCAGTCTAGTGGGACAGGGGGGGAATGAGCAGTTCTTC. Residues: CASSLVGQGGNEQFF. The full variable domain, rest sourced from reference TRBV28 and TRBJ2-1, is DVKVTQSSRYLVKRTGEKVFLECVQDMDHENMFWYRQDPGLGLRLIYFSYDVKMKEKGDIPEGYSVSREKKERFSLILESASTNQTSMYLCASSLVGQGGNEQFFGPGTRLTVL.

V is TRBV3-1 (or the pseudogene TRBV3-2) and J is TRBJ1-2, with 9 bases that match TRBD1. The CDR3 covers 14 residues. The trim removed 0 bases at V and 8 bases at J, leaving 4 bases unmatched. Germline CDR1 LGHDT, CDR2 YNNKEL (reference sequence). CDR3 coding DNA: TGTGCCAGCAGCCAAGATAGCACAGGGGGCGGCTACACCTTC. Amino acid sequence: CASSQDSTGGGYTF.

This clone has just a few counts. V is TRBV20-1 and J is TRBJ2-1; D is undetermined. CDR3 length: 13 amino acids. Trimming stripped 3 bases from V and 0 bases from J, with 6 bases between. The germline CDR1 and CDR2 sequences are DFQATT and SNEGSKA (reference sequence). CDR3 region: CSASPVSYNEQFF. As DNA, the CDR3 is TGCAGTGCTAGTCCCGTCTCCTACAATGAGCAGTTCTTC.

V usage is TRBV2 and J usage is TRBJ1-1; 10 positions agree with TRBD1. Germline loops: CDR1 SNHLY, CDR2 FYNNEI. The V and J ends lost 3 bases and 5 bases, in that order; junction bases with no gene match: 12. The CDR3 is made up of 17 amino acids. The CDR3 loop reads CASSEPRQGALRTEAFF. The DNA of the CDR3 is TGTGCCAGCAGTGAGCCCCGACAGGGGGCGTTGAGAACTGAAGCTTTCTTT.

This chain connects TRBV5-5 to TRBJ1-5; D remains unclear. This CDR3 has 14 residues. The germline CDR1 and CDR2 sequences are SGHKS and YYEKEE (reference sequence). V lost 4 bases to trimming and J lost 0 bases, with 8 bases between them. DNA of the CDR3: TGTGCCAGCAGCCCCTACCATAGCAATCAGCCCCAGCATTTT. Translation: CASSPYHSNQPQHF.

This clone was seen a few times. The gene calls are TRBV28 and TRBJ1-5, with D perhaps matching TRBD1 (5 bases). The CDR3 sequence is 14 residues long. Germline values: CDR1 MDHEN, CDR2 SYDVKM. The ends were cut back, 10 bases at V and 1 base at J, with 14 bases in the middle. CDR3 sequence (DNA): TGTGCCACCCAAACGGGGACGAGCAATCAGCCCCAGCATTTT. This encodes CATQTGTSNQPQHF.